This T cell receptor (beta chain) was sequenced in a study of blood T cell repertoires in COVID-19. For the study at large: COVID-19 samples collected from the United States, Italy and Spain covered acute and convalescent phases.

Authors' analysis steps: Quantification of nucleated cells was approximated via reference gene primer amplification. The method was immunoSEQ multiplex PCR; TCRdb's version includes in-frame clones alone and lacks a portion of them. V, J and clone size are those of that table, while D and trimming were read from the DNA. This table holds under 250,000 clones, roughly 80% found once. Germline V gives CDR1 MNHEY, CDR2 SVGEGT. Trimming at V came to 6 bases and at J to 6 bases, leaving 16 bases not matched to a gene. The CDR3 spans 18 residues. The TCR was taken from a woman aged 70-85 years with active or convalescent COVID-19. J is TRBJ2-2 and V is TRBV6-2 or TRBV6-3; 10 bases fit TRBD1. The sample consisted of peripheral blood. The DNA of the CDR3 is TGTGCCAGCAGCATCTTTACGGCGGGACAGGGGTCTTCCGGGGAGCTGTTTTTT. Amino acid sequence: CASSIFTAGQGSSGELFF.